What follows is one T cell receptor (beta chain) and its context. The clone's antigen remains unknown. At one end the junction does not follow the germline gene, possibly because of a read error. The data stem from a study of siplizumab effects on memory and regulatory T cells (dated by TCRdb to between 2017 and 2020). In the study overall: The effect of the anti-CD2 antibody siplizumab on alloreactive T-cell subsets was examined in allogeneic mixed lymphocyte reactions constructed from human PBMCs.

On the study overall, not on this receptor specifically: Because sequences below about 10^-5 frequency were poorly captured, only a minor fraction of alloreactive clones could be mapped to unstimulated subsets. Whether proliferating Tregs from siplizumab cultures actually had suppressive function was not functionally confirmed. The cumulative frequency of alloreactive sequences that could be traced back to unstimulated CD4+ memory T cells was significantly reduced by siplizumab. Among mappable alloreactive CD4+ clones, an average Treg-derived fraction of about 70% was observed with siplizumab, compared with approximately 25% in control reactions. About 75-96% of proliferating CD4+ or CD8+ clones could not be given a naive or memory phenotype. Greater diversity appeared to be present in unstimulated naive T cells than in memory T cells, and a substantial contribution to the alloresponse seemed to be made by naive cells.

Library generation was performed with the immunoSEQ multiplex PCR assay. The deep sequencing platform assayed some 90,000 TCR templates per sample. Genomic DNA extracted from sorted T cells was the material used for TCRbeta CDR3 sequencing. The original methods were these. Clonal analysis of TCRbeta CDR3 data was done in the R programming language. Comparing unstimulated samples against CFSE-low samples taken after the reaction was how alloreactive CD4+ and CD8+ clones were defined. Alloreactive CD4+ clones were assigned to regulatory or non-regulatory origin by matching sequences to sorted unstimulated Treg and non-Treg repertoires. TCRdb retrieved this table from immuneACCESS and kept in-frame rearrangements only. Not all clones are present; in checked studies, unresolved V genes account for under half, and no reason is known for the remainder. Clone size and the V and J calls come from that table; the DNA yielded D and trimming. For this sample the table gives tens of thousands of clones, of which around 90% were detected only once. Under 2% of the sample goes to the ten largest clones.

TCRbeta CDR3 sequencing was performed on sorted unstimulated T cells and on proliferating T cells recovered from mixed lymphocyte reactions. Fresh whole blood from around eleven HLA-typed healthy donors served as the source for isolating PBMCs. To map where alloreactive clones came from, unstimulated CD4+ regulatory T cells were FACS-sorted. The CDR3 numbers 13 residues from cysteine through phenylalanine. The entry retains the CDR3 DNA only, 39 bases that are in frame from base 1. Based on the germline V gene (reference sequence), the CDR1 and CDR2 sequences are SSHAT and FNYEAQ. Material: Tregs sorted from blood. The clonotype comes from a human donor in good health. The chain was built from TRBV7-7 and TRBJ2-5, with TRBD2 perhaps the D gene, on 5 matching bases. The DNA reads as follows: TGTGCTAGCAGCTTAGTTCGGGGTGAGACCCAGTACTTC. Its translation reads: CASSLVRGETQYF. Reference TRBV7-7 and TRBJ2-5 proteins supply the regions before and after the CDR3; the full variable domain is: GAGVSQSPRYKVTKRGQDVTLRCDPISSHATLYWYQQALGQGPEFLTYFNYEAQPDKSGLPSDRFSAERPEGSISTLTIQRTEQRDSAMYRCASSLVRGETQYFGPGTRLLVL.